The 16 T cell receptor beta chains below come from one sample, sequenced in a study of cytomegalovirus exposure and HLA in healthy donors. In the PCR, 60 Vbeta and 13 Jbeta primers were used. Sequencing used immunoSEQ multiplex PCR; TCRdb keeps in-frame clones, though not all of them. The table records about 160,000 clones, approximately 75% of them present only once. The specimen was PBMCs. All receptors come from a man aged 50 or older in good health and CMV-seropositive.

This clone was picked up one time. The V gene is TRBV7-3, the J gene TRBJ2-5; 9 bases are a match to TRBD2. The CDR3 runs to 15 residues. The ends lost 5 bases at V and 1 base at J; junction bases unmatched: 5. Germline-derived CDR1 and CDR2 are SGHTA and FQGTGA. The CDR3 coding sequence is TGTGCCAGCAGCACAATAGCGGGGGCCCAAGAGACCCAGTACTTC. It is translated as CASSTIAGAQETQYF.

V and J are TRBV30 and TRBJ1-1; unclear D gene. The germline V gene has CDR1 GTSNPN and CDR2 SVGIG (reference sequence). Trimming removed 1 base at V and 11 bases at J, with 14 bases between. There are 12 residues in the CDR3. CDR3: CAWSATRSVAFF. DNA for the CDR3: TGTGCCTGGAGTGCAACCCGTAGTGTGGCTTTCTTT.

This rearrangement joins TRBV7-6 to TRBJ2-3; 12 bases line up with TRBD2. The germline gives CDR1 SGHVS, CDR2 FNYEAQ. The CDR3 has 17 amino acids. Germline trimming cut 5 bases from V and 0 bases from J; bases unmatched to any gene: 6. CDR3 coding DNA: TGTGCCAGCAGCAAGAGGACTAGCGGGGCGAGCACAGATACGCAGTATTTT. Translating it yields CASSKRTSGASTDTQYF.

This sequence joins TRBV6-6 and TRBJ2-7; 8 nucleotides agree with TRBD1. CDR1 MNHNY and CDR2 SVGAGI come from the germline V gene (reference sequence). The CDR3 is made up of 15 amino acids. The V gene end was trimmed by 2 bases and the J gene end by 3 bases; junction bases not matched to a gene: 6. The CDR3 spells CASSYRGTGDYEQYF. The CDR3 DNA is TGTGCCAGCAGTTACCGGGGGACAGGAGACTACGAGCAGTACTTC.

The V gene is TRBV4-3, the J gene TRBJ2-2; 7 bases are a match to TRBD1. CDR1 LGHNA and CDR2 YSLEER come from the germline V gene. This CDR3 has 16 amino acids. With 3 bases clipped from V and 2 bases from J, the junction kept 6 bases outside the gene matches. In DNA, the CDR3 is TGCGCCAGCAGCCACCCAGGGGGAATCAACACCGGGGAGCTGTTTTTT. Protein: CASSHPGGINTGELFF.

The V call is TRBV7-8, the J call TRBJ1-2, with a weak D call TRBD1 (5 bases). The germline V gene encodes CDR1 SGHVS and CDR2 FQNEAQ. Trimming took off 0 bases at V and 0 bases at J, with 17 bases between the two ends. The CDR3 has 18 amino acids. CDR3 sequence reads: CASSLARSGLQTNYGYTF. CDR3 in DNA: TGTGCCAGCAGCTTAGCCAGATCGGGACTGCAAACTAACTATGGCTACACCTTC. Filled out from reference TRBV7-8 and TRBJ1-2, the complete variable domain reads GAGVSQSPRYKVAKRGQDVALRCDPISGHVSLFWYQQALGQGPEFLTYFQNEAQLDKSGLPSDRFFAERPEGSVSTLKIQRTQQEDSAVYLCASSLARSGLQTNYGYTFGSGTRLTVV.

This clone showed up just a few times. This sequence joins TRBV7-6 and TRBJ1-2; D is ambiguous. The V gene lost 5 bases and the J gene lost 1 base, with 11 bases spanning the gap. The CDR3 is made up of 14 amino acids. Germline V gene sequence: CDR1 SGHVS, CDR2 FNYEAQ. The CDR3 DNA follows: TGTGCCAGCAGCCCCGCCCGGGGTAACTATGGCTACACCTTC. Encoded protein: CASSPARGNYGYTF.

The chain recombines TRBV2 with TRBJ1-1; possibly TRBD1 for D (6 bases). The CDR3 totals 14 residues. Germline CDR1 is SNHLY and CDR2 is FYNNEI. The V end lost 8 bases, the J end lost 1 base, and 14 bases lay between the germline ends. CDR3 nucleotide sequence: TGTGCCAGCGCCCTTGGACAGACGAACACTGAAGCTTTCTTT. As protein: CASALGQTNTEAFF.

The table lists this clone with a few counts. The J gene is TRBJ2-3, the V gene TRBV2; 9 bases match TRBD2. Germline CDR1 is SNHLY and CDR2 is FYNNEI. The CDR3 is made up of 16 amino acids. V lost 5 bases to trimming and J lost 3 bases; unmatched junction nucleotides: 9. The DNA for the CDR3 is TGTGCCAGCAGTACCACGGGACTAGCAAAGACAGATACGCAGTATTTT. It yields the protein CASSTTGLAKTDTQYF.

Only one count was recorded for this clone. V usage is TRBV5-1 and J usage is TRBJ2-5; D is perhaps TRBD1 (6 bases). This CDR3 is built from 13 residues. Between the trimmed V and J ends, which lost 4 bases and 2 bases, there was a span of 9 bases. Germline lookup yields CDR1 SGHRS and CDR2 YFSETQ. Here the CDR3 reads CASSRDTQETQYF. As DNA, the CDR3 is TGCGCCAGCAGCCGGGACACTCAAGAGACCCAGTACTTC. The entire variable domain, with the rest obtained from reference TRBV5-1 and TRBJ2-5, is as follows: KAGVTQTPRYLIKTRGQQVTLSCSPISGHRSVSWYQQTPGQGLQFLFEYFSETQRNKGNFPGRFSGRQFSNSRSEMNVSTLELGDSALYLCASSRDTQETQYFGPGTRLLVL.

This rearrangement joins TRBV4-3 to TRBJ2-1; TRBD2 is a possible D gene (6 bases). The ends were cut back, 0 bases at V and 9 bases at J, with 15 bases in the middle. CDR1 and CDR2 (germline): LGHNA, YSLEER. The CDR3 runs 15 residues. The CDR3 DNA is TGCGCCAGCAGCCAAGACACTAGCAAGGCGGGTGAGCAGTTCTTC. Translation gives CASSQDTSKAGEQFF.

With respect to this clone: This specimen includes other DNA sequences encoding the same CDR3. The rearrangement links TRBV5-1 to TRBJ2-5, with a weak D call TRBD2 (6 bases). This CDR3 comprises 14 residues. Between the trimmed V and J ends, which lost 0 bases and 2 bases, there was a span of 8 bases. Germline CDR1 reads SGHRS; CDR2 reads YFSETQ. The CDR3 DNA reads as TGCGCCAGCAGCTTGGTCGGGGGTCAAGAGACCCAGTACTTC. Residues: CASSLVGGQETQYF.

This clone was recorded once. This sequence joins TRBV5-1 and TRBJ2-7; D may be TRBD2 (5 bases). Trimming removed 2 bases from V and 4 bases from J, with 13 bases in between. This CDR3 region has 14 residues. The V gene's germline CDR1 is SGHRS and CDR2 YFSETQ. Here the CDR3 reads CASSLDGLSYEQYF. The DNA of the CDR3 is TGCGCCAGCAGCTTAGATGGACTCAGTTACGAGCAGTACTTC.

Regarding this clone: Other nucleotide sequences from this sample produce the same CDR3. CDR3 sequence reads: CASSLGQGAYEQYF. The CDR3 DNA reads TGCGCCAGCAGCTTGGGTCAGGGGGCTTACGAGCAGTACTTC. The chain employs TRBV5-1 and TRBJ2-7; 8 bases map to TRBD1. Losses at the gene ends were 0 bases for V and 4 bases for J; bases not matched to a gene: 3. Looked up from germline, CDR1 is SGHRS and CDR2 is YFSETQ. CDR3 length: 14 residues.

The chain combines TRBV2 with TRBJ1-5; possible D gene TRBD1, 5 bases. Germline V gives CDR1 SNHLY, CDR2 FYNNEI. This CDR3 comprises 15 residues. Trimming pared 6 bases from V and 2 bases from J, leaving 14 bases between. The CDR3 nucleotides read TGTGCCAGCAGCCGATCAGGGAAGGGCAATCAGCCCCAGCATTTT. Translation gives CASSRSGKGNQPQHF.

The rearrangement joins TRBV27 to TRBJ2-5, with TRBD2 matching 9 bases. The CDR3 is made up of 14 amino acids. V gave up 5 bases and J gave up 5 bases; unmatched junction bases: 6. Germline V gene data show CDR1 as MNHEY and CDR2 as SMNVEV (reference sequence). CDR3 amino acids: CASSLAGMGETQYF. As DNA, the CDR3 is TGTGCCAGCAGTCTAGCGGGGATGGGCGAGACCCAGTACTTC.